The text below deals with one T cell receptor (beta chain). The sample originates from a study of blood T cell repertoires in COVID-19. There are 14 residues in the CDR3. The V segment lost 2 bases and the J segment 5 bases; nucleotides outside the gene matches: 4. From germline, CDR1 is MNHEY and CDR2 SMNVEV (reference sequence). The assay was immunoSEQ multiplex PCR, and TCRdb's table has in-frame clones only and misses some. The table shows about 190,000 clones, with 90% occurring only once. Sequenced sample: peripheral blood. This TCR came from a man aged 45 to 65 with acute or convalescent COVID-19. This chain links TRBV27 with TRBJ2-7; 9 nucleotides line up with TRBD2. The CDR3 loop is CASSLASGRHEQYF. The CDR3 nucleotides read TGTGCCAGCAGTTTAGCGAGCGGGAGGCACGAGCAGTACTTC.